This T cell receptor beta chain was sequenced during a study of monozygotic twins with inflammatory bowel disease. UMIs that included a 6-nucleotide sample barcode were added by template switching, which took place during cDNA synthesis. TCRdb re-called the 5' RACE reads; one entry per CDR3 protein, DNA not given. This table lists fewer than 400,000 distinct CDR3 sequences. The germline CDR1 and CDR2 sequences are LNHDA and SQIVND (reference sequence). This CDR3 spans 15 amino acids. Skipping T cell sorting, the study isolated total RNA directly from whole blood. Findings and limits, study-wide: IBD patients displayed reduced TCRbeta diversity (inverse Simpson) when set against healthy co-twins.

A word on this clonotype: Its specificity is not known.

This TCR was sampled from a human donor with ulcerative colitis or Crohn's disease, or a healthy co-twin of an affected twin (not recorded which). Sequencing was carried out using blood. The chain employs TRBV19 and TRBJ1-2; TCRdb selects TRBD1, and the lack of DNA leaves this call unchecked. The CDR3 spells CASSMLGAQNYGYTF.